This passage covers 21 T cell receptor beta chains from one sample sequenced in a study of T-cell memory formation after mild COVID-19. TCRdb re-derived calls from the 5' RACE reads in MiXCR, one entry per CDR3 protein. The table records under 300,000 distinct CDR3 sequences, around 8% of them present only once. The sample taken for sequencing was PBMCs or a T cell subset sorted from them (not recorded which). The receptors were gathered from a man between 18 and 35 years old who had mild COVID-19 (a few samples of this study predate the infection). Cell type and time point are not known.

This clonotype was seen more than once but under ten times. The chain has TRBV25-1 and TRBJ2-3, with a possible D match to TRBD1 (6 bases). Germline CDR1 MGHDK, CDR2 SYGVNS. The CDR3 runs to 16 residues. Trimming took 0 bases from V and 4 from J, leaving 14 bases between them. CDR3 nucleotides: TGTGCCAGCAGTGAATATGGGGGCGCTTCCTCAGATACGCAGTATTTT. Residues: CASSEYGGASSDTQYF.

The gene calls are TRBV4-3 and TRBJ2-5; D may be TRBD2 (6 bases). The germline gives CDR1 LGHNA, CDR2 YSLEER. V gave up 0 bases and J gave up 5 bases, with 19 bases separating them. CDR3 length: 17 residues. CDR3 amino acids: CASSQESGNVRGETQYF. For the CDR3, the DNA is TGCGCCAGCAGCCAAGAGTCAGGGAACGTACGGGGGGAGACCCAGTACTTC.

This chain joins TRBV6-2 or TRBV6-3 and TRBJ2-7; 7 bases are a match to TRBD1. Germline CDR1 is MNHEY and CDR2 is SVGEGT. J gave up 2 bases and V 6 bases, and 7 bases lay outside the gene matches. This CDR3 has 14 residues. CDR3 sequence: CASSLTGTTYEQYV. CDR3 sequence (DNA): TGTGCCAGCAGCCTGACAGGGACGACCTACGAGCAGTACGTC.

The chain recombines TRBV7-9 with TRBJ2-3, with TRBD2 identical over 12 bases. The J segment lost 4 bases and the V segment lost 4 bases, leaving 12 bases of the junction unmatched. Germline lookup yields CDR1 SEHNR and CDR2 FQNEAQ (reference sequence). CDR3 length: 18 amino acids. The CDR3 nucleotides read TGTGCCAGCAGCTCCCCCCGCCGCCTAGCGGGGGGGCCAGATACGCAGTATTTT. This gives the protein CASSSPRRLAGGPDTQYF. Based on the CDR3 plus reference TRBV7-9 and TRBJ2-3, the full variable domain is DTGVSQNPRHKITKRGQNVTFRCDPISEHNRLYWYRQTLGQGPEFLTYFQNEAQLEKSRLLSDRFSAERPKGSFSTLEIQRTEQGDSAMYLCASSSPRRLAGGPDTQYFGPGTRLTVL.

In its sample, this clonotype was seen many times. The gene calls are TRBV4-1 and TRBJ2-3, with D unresolved. This CDR3 spans 15 amino acids. CDR1 is MGHRA, CDR2 YSYEKL, per germline. Trimming pared 1 base from V and 4 bases from J, leaving 12 bases between. The DNA for the CDR3 is TGCGCCAGCAGCCAAGCCCGGGCCAGAGCAGATACGCAGTATTTT. The encoded protein is CASSQARARADTQYF.

This clonotype was found a few times. V usage is TRBV5-1 and J usage is TRBJ2-3, with 12 bases matching TRBD2. V lost 1 base, J lost 7 bases, and 10 bases stayed unmatched. Germline assignment: CDR1 SGHRS and CDR2 YFSETQ. This CDR3 has 17 residues. CDR3 DNA sequence: TGCGCCAGCAGCTTGTTACAACTAGCGGGGGGATCAAATACGCAGTATTTT. Its translation is CASSLLQLAGGSNTQYF. Based on the CDR3 plus reference TRBV5-1 and TRBJ2-3, the full variable domain is KAGVTQTPRYLIKTRGQQVTLSCSPISGHRSVSWYQQTPGQGLQFLFEYFSETQRNKGNFPGRFSGRQFSNSRSEMNVSTLELGDSALYLCASSLLQLAGGSNTQYFGPGTRLTVL.

This clonotype appeared a single time. This rearrangement joins TRBV23-1 to TRBJ2-7; weak D call: TRBD2 (6 bases). TRBV23-1 is recorded as an ORF, its role being uncertain. V lost 0 bases and J 0 bases, leaving 12 bases between the germline ends. The CDR3 is 16 residues long. CDR3 in DNA: TGCGCCAGCAGTCAATCGAGGGCGGGAAGCTCCTACGAGCAGTACGTC. It codes for CASSQSRAGSSYEQYV.

In its sample, this clonotype was seen a few times. This chain joins TRBV9 and TRBJ1-4, with 7 bases aligning to TRBD1. From germline, CDR1 is SGDLS and CDR2 YYNGEE. CDR3 length: 13 residues. V lost 0 bases and J lost 15; bases outside the gene matches: 8. Written as DNA, the CDR3 is TGTGCCAGCAGCGTAGGCCAGACAGGGCGTTTGTTTTTT. It specifies CASSVGQTGRLFF.

The rearrangement links TRBV4-1 to TRBJ2-7; a possible D gene is TRBD2 (5 bases). Germline V gene data show CDR1 as MGHRA and CDR2 as YSYEKL. CDR3 length: 16 amino acids. Trimming removed 0 bases at V and 7 bases at J, with 19 bases between. CDR3 DNA: TGCGCCAGCAGCCAAGAATTAAGGGCCAAACGGAGGGAGCAGTACTTC. Translated: CASSQELRAKRREQYF.

This clonotype was seen many times. The rearrangement uses TRBV28 and TRBJ1-4; 9 positions agree with TRBD1. The V gene's germline CDR1 is MDHEN and CDR2 SYDVKM. The length of the CDR3 is 15 residues. V trimming: 5 bases; J trimming: 7 bases; junction bases outside the gene matches: 8. The CDR3 spells CASSQNRGRAEKLFF. The CDR3 DNA reads TGTGCCAGCAGTCAAAACAGGGGGCGGGCTGAAAAACTGTTTTTT.

The chain employs TRBV3-1 and TRBJ1-2, with D unclear. Germline V gene lookup returns CDR1 LGHDT and CDR2 YNNKEL (reference sequence). The CDR3 sequence is 14 residues long. V lost 3 bases and J lost 2, with 10 bases in between. CDR3 loop: CASSQPGENYGYTF. CDR3 in DNA: TGTGCCAGCAGCCAGCCAGGAGAAAACTATGGCTACACCTTC.

This clonotype showed up just a few times. CDR3 DNA: TGTGCCAGCAGTGCCGGGGTCGGTGGAAACACCATATATTTT. Translation: CASSAGVGGNTIYF. The V gene is TRBV6-1, the J gene TRBJ1-3, with D hard to call. V was cut by 4 bases and J by 3 bases, with 10 bases left in between. Germline CDR1 reads MNHNS; CDR2 reads SASEGT. The CDR3 sequence is 14 residues long.

This clonotype was seen at least ten times. CDR3 in amino acids: CASDAAGGRSYNEQFF. For the CDR3, the DNA is TGTGCCAGCGACGCTGCGGGGGGGCGCTCCTACAATGAGCAGTTCTTC. The J gene is TRBJ2-1, the V gene TRBV12-3 or TRBV12-4; TRBD2 matches at 9 bases. This CDR3 has 16 amino acids. Trimming at V came to 8 bases and at J to 0 bases, leaving 8 bases not matched to a gene.

This clonotype was observed a handful of times. The chain links TRBV20-1 to TRBJ1-5; D is ambiguous. This CDR3 is 14 amino acids long. With 6 bases removed from V and 3 bases from J, the gap between germline ends came to 15 bases. The germline V gene has CDR1 DFQATT and CDR2 SNEGSKA (reference sequence). CDR3 bases: TGCAGTGCGGGGAGGTCAGAAATCAATCAGCCCCAGCATTTT. Translation: CSAGRSEINQPQHF.

This clonotype was detected many times. V usage is TRBV4-1 and J usage is TRBJ2-4; 10 nucleotides agree with TRBD1. V lost 3 bases and J lost 5; bases outside the gene matches: 10. Germline loops: CDR1 MGHRA, CDR2 YSYEKL. The CDR3 spans 17 residues. This CDR3 reads CASSHFSGTGEENIQYF. The CDR3 DNA reads TGCGCCAGCAGCCATTTCTCCGGGACAGGGGAGGAAAACATTCAGTACTTC.

This clonotype was seen repeatedly, ten times or more. The V call is TRBV10-3, the J call TRBJ1-3; the D gene is possibly TRBD1 (5 bases). V was shortened by 2 bases and J by 0 bases, with 8 bases between the two germline ends. The CDR3 is 15 residues long. Germline V gene sequence: CDR1 ENHRY, CDR2 SYGVKD. The CDR3 is CAISEDSLSGNTIYF. DNA of the CDR3: TGTGCCATCAGTGAGGACAGCCTCTCTGGAAACACCATATATTTT.

The genes are TRBV3-1 and TRBJ2-1; possible D gene TRBD2, 6 bases. Looked up from germline, CDR1 is LGHDT and CDR2 is YNNKEL (reference sequence). V was trimmed by 3 bases and J by 6 bases, leaving 15 bases between them. The CDR3 spans 15 residues. CDR3 protein: CASSQRGKLSNEQFF. The CDR3 nucleotides are TGTGCCAGCAGCCAGCGGGGCAAGTTGTCCAATGAGCAGTTCTTC.

This chain links TRBV5-8 with TRBJ2-7; TRBD2 is a possible D gene (5 bases). The V gene's germline CDR1 is SGHTS and CDR2 YDEGEE. V lost 2 bases and J lost 8, with 14 bases in between. The CDR3 has 13 residues. CDR3: CASSLYGNVQQYF. CDR3 sequence (DNA): TGTGCCAGCAGCTTATACGGGAATGTGCAGCAGTACTTC.

The V gene is TRBV10-3, the J gene TRBJ1-1, with D unresolved. The ends were cut back, 1 base at V and 0 bases at J, with 0 bases in the middle. Germline CDR1 is ENHRY and CDR2 is SYGVKD. CDR3 length equals 12 residues. The CDR3 DNA reads TGTGCCATCAGTGAGTTGAACACTGAAGCTTTCTTT. Translating it yields CAISELNTEAFF.

This clonotype was found a few times. The genes are TRBV30 and TRBJ2-3, with D perhaps matching TRBD2 (5 bases). Germline V gene sequence: CDR1 GTSNPN, CDR2 SVGIG (reference sequence). Trimming removed 0 bases at V and 4 bases at J, with 17 bases between. The CDR3 totals 16 residues. The CDR3 is CAWSVLVQSFPDTQYF. The CDR3 coding sequence is TGTGCCTGGAGTGTACTAGTTCAGTCTTTTCCAGATACGCAGTATTTT.

This clonotype was counted a few times. The genes are TRBV5-1 and TRBJ2-3; D is uncertain. Trimming pared 0 bases from V and 2 bases from J, leaving 7 bases between. The germline CDR1 and CDR2 sequences are SGHRS and YFSETQ. The CDR3 consists of 14 residues. This CDR3 reads CASSLDSHTDTQYF. CDR3 nucleotide sequence: TGCGCCAGCAGCTTGGACAGTCACACAGATACGCAGTATTTT. The variable domain in full, completed from reference TRBV5-1 and TRBJ2-3, reads KAGVTQTPRYLIKTRGQQVTLSCSPISGHRSVSWYQQTPGQGLQFLFEYFSETQRNKGNFPGRFSGRQFSNSRSEMNVSTLELGDSALYLCASSLDSHTDTQYFGPGTRLTVL.